This TCR beta chain derives from a study of blood T cell repertoires in COVID-19. Only in-frame clones appear in the TCRdb table, and some are missing; sequencing was by immunoSEQ multiplex PCR. The table has about 50,000 clones, roughly 86% seen once; the top ten hold about 15%. In its sample, this clone was seen a few times. This clonotype was sampled from a man aged 60 to 75 with active or convalescent COVID-19. Specimen: peripheral blood.

DNA of the CDR3: TGTGCCAGCAGCTTACAGGAGAACACTGAAGCTTTCTTT. Amino acid sequence: CASSLQENTEAFF. V is TRBV7-6 and J is TRBJ1-1; no firm D call. Per the germline V gene, CDR1 is SGHVS and CDR2 is FNYEAQ. V was clipped by 2 bases and J by 1 base, with 5 bases between them. The CDR3 contains 13 residues.